Only a few counts were recorded for the clone carrying this TCR beta chain. The data were taken from a study of T-cell memory formation after mild COVID-19. The CDR3 is made up of 17 amino acids. Per germline, CDR1 MGHRA and CDR2 YSYEKL. V shed 0 bases and J shed 1 base, with 15 bases lying between them. TCRdb re-analysed the 5' RACE reads in MiXCR, keeping a single row per CDR3 protein. The table lists 400,000 to 500,000 distinct CDR3 sequences, around 20% of them singletons. Sequenced input: PBMCs or a T cell subset sorted from them (not recorded which). The chain carries TRBV4-1 and TRBJ1-1; perhaps TRBD1 as D (5 bases). This clonotype was obtained from an adult woman who had mild COVID-19 (a few samples of this study predate the infection). Cell type and time point are not known. This CDR3 is CASSQDLVSGGNTEAFF. In DNA, the CDR3 is TGCGCCAGCAGCCAAGATCTCGTATCGGGGGGGAACACTGAAGCTTTCTTT.